The source of this T cell receptor (beta chain) is a study of blood T cell repertoires in COVID-19. Study as a whole: From the United States, Italy and Spain came samples of acute and convalescent COVID-19. From T cells, B-cell-depleted T cells, or PBMCs came the material, which was cDNA or gDNA.

V trimming: 6 bases; J trimming: 4 bases; junction bases outside the gene matches: 4. Looked up from germline, CDR1 is LNHDA and CDR2 is SQIVND (reference sequence). The CDR3 spans 13 residues. In the original processing: Nucleated cell number was recorded as an estimate derived from reference gene primer amplification. Repertoires were generated with immunoSEQ multiplex PCR, while TCRdb's copy carries only in-frame clones and drops some. V, J and clone size derive from that table, while D and trimming were established from the DNA sequence. The sample carries roughly 230,000 clones, around 83% recorded once.

The chain links TRBV19 to TRBJ2-5, with TRBD1 matching 8 bases. Sequencing input: peripheral blood. The sequence was collected from a man aged 40-49 years with acute or convalescent COVID-19. The CDR3 region is CASRRQGSETQYF. Written as DNA, the CDR3 is TGTGCCAGTAGGAGACAGGGGTCAGAGACCCAGTACTTC.